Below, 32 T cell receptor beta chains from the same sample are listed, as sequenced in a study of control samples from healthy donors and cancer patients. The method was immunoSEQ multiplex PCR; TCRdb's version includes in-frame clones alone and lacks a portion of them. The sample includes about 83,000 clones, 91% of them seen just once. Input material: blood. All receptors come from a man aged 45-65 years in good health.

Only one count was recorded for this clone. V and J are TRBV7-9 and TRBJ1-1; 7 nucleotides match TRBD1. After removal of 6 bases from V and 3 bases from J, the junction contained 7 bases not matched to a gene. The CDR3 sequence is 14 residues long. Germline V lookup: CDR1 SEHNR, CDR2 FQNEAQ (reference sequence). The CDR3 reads CASRSDRADTEAFF. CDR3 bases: TGTGCCAGCAGGTCTGACAGGGCGGACACTGAAGCTTTCTTT.

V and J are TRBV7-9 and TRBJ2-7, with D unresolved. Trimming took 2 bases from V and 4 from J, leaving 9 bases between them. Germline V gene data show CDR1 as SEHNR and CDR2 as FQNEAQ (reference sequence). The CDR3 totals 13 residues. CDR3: CASSLSHGYEQYF. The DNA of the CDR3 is TGTGCCAGCAGCTTAAGTCATGGTTACGAGCAGTACTTC.

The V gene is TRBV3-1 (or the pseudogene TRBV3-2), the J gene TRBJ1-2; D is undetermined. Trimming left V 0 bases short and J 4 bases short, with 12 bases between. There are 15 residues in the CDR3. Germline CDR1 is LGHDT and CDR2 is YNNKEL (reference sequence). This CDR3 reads CASSQDKGTAYGYTF. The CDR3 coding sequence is TGTGCCAGCAGCCAAGATAAGGGAACAGCCTATGGCTACACCTTC.

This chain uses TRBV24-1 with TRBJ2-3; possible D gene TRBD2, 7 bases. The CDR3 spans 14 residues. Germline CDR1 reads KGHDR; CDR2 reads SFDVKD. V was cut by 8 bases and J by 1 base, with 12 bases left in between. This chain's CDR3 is CATITGRGTDTQYF. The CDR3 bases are TGTGCCACCATAACAGGGAGGGGCACAGATACGCAGTATTTT.

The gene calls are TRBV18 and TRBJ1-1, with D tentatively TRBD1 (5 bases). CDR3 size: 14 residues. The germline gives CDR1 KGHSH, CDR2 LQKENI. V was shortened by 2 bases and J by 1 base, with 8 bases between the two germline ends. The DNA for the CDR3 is TGTGCCAGCTCACCAAGAGGGGAGAACACTGAAGCTTTCTTT. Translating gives CASSPRGENTEAFF.

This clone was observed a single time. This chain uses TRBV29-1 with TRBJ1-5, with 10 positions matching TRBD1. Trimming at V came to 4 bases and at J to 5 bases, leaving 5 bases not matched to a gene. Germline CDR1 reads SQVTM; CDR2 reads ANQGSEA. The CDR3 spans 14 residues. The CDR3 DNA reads TGCAGCGTTGCCGGACAGGGGGGGGATCAGCCCCAGCATTTT. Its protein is CSVAGQGGDQPQHF.

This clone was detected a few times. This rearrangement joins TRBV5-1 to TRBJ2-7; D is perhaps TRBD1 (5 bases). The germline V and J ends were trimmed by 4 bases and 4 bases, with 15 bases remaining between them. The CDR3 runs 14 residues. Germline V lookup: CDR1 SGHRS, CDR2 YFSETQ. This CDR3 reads CASSRDSLSYEQYF. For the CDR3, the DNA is TGCGCCAGCAGCCGTGACAGCCTATCGTACGAGCAGTACTTC.

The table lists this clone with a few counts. The CDR3: CASSPQDSQPQHF. The CDR3 bases are TGTGCCAGCTCACCCCAGGATAGTCAGCCCCAGCATTTT. The V gene is TRBV18, the J gene TRBJ1-5; D gene unclear. The CDR3 covers 13 residues. The germline gives CDR1 KGHSH, CDR2 LQKENI. Trimming pared 3 bases from V and 6 bases from J, leaving 9 bases between.

The DNA of the CDR3 is TGTGCCAGTACCCGCTTTGGGCTTTCGGAACACCAGCCCCAGCATTTT. Its protein product is CASTRFGLSEHQPQHF. The chain couples TRBV19 to TRBJ1-5; no clear D gene. The CDR3 totals 16 residues. CDR1 and CDR2 (germline): LNHDA, SQIVND (reference sequence). The V and J ends lost 7 bases and 7 bases respectively, with 23 bases between them.

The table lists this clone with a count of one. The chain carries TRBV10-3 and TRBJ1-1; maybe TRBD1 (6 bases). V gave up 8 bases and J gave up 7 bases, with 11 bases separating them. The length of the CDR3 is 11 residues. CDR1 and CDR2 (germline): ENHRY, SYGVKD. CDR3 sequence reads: CAISGAGEAFF. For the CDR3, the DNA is TGTGCCATCTCGGGGGCGGGTGAAGCTTTCTTT.

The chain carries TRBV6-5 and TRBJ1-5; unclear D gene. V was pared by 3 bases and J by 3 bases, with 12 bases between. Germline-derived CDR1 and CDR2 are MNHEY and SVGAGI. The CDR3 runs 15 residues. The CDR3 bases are TGTGCCAGCAGTTATGTCAAGCCGCCCAATCAGCCCCAGCATTTT. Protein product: CASSYVKPPNQPQHF.

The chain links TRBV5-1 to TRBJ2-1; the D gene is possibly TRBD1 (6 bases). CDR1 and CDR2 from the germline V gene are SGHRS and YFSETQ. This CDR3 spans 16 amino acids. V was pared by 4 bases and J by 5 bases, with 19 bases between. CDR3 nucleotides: TGCGCCAGCAGCGCCAAACAGGGACCTTTTAACAATGAGCAGTTCTTC. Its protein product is CASSAKQGPFNNEQFF.

The CDR3 loop reads CAGGQGAGNTIYF. CDR3 nucleotides: TGCGCCGGCGGACAGGGCGCAGGAAACACCATATATTTT. This rearrangement joins TRBV10-2 to TRBJ1-3, with 8 positions matching TRBD1. V lost 11 bases to trimming and J lost 4 bases; unmatched junction nucleotides: 7. The length of the CDR3 is 13 residues. CDR1 and CDR2 from the germline V gene are WSHSY and SAAADI.

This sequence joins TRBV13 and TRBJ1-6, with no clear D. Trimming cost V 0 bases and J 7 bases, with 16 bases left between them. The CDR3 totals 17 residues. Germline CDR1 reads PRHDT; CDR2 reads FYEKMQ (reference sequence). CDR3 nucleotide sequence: TGTGCCAGCAGCTTAGGGCAAAGGCGAGGTTGGAATTCACCCCTCCACTTT. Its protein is CASSLGQRRGWNSPLHF.

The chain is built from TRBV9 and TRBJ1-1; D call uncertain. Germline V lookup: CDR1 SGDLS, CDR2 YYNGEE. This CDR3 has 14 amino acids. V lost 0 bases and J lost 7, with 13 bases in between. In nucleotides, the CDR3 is TGTGCCAGCAGCGTAGGTAACGCAGATCGTGAAGCTTTCTTT. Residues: CASSVGNADREAFF.

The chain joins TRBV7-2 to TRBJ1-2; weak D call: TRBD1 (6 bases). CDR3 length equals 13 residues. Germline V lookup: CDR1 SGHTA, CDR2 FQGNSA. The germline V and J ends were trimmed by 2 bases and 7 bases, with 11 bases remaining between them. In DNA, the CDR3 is TGTGCCAGCAGCTTACCCACAGGGAGTGGCTACACCTTC. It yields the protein CASSLPTGSGYTF.

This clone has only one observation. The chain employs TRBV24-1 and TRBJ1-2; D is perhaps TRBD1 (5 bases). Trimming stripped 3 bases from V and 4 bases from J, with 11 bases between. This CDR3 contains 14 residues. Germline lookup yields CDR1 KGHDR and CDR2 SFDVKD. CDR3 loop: CATSDQGKGYGYTF. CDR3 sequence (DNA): TGTGCCACCAGTGATCAGGGAAAAGGCTATGGCTACACCTTC.

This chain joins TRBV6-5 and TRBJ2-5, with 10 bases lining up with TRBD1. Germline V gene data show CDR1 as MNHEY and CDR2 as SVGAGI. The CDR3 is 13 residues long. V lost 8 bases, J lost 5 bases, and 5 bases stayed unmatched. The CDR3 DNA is TGTGCCAGCTCTTGGACAGGGGGGGAGACCCAGTACTTC. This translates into CASSWTGGETQYF.

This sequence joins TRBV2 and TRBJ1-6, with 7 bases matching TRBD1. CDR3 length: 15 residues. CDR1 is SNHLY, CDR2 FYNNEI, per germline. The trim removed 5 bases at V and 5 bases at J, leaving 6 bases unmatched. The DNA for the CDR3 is TGTGCCAGCAGTACCCCAGGGGGTAATAATTCACCCCTCCACTTT. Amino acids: CASSTPGGNNSPLHF.

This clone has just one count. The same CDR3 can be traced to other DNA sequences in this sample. The CDR3 nucleotides read TGTGCCAGCAGCTCCGAAGTCAACACTGAAGCTTTCTTT. Its protein is CASSSEVNTEAFF. The chain has TRBV5-6 and TRBJ1-1; no clear D gene. The CDR3 loop spans 13 amino acids. The germline V and J ends were trimmed by 3 bases and 2 bases, with 8 bases remaining between them. The germline V gene has CDR1 SGHDT and CDR2 YYEEEE.

The CDR3 region is CASSHGGENEQYF. The DNA for the CDR3 is TGTGCCAGCAGTCACGGGGGGGAGAACGAGCAGTACTTC. J is TRBJ2-7 and V is TRBV3-1 (or the pseudogene TRBV3-2); 8 bases are shared with TRBD2. The J segment lost 5 bases and the V segment lost 6 bases, leaving 6 bases of the junction unmatched. CDR1 is LGHDT and CDR2 is YNNKEL in the germline V gene (reference sequence). The CDR3 sequence is 13 residues long.

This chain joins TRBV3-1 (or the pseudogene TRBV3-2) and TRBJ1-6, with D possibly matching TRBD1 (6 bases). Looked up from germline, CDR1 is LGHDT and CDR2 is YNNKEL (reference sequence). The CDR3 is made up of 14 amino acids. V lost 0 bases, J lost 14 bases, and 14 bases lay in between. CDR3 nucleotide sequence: TGTGCCAGCAGCCAAGATCCAACAGGGACCTCCCTCCACTTT. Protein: CASSQDPTGTSLHF.

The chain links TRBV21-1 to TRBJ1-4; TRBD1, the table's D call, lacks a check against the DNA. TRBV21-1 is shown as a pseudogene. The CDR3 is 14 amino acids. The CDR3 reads CASSKGGQGRKLFF. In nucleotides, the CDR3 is TGTGCCAGCAGCAAAGGGGGACAGGGACGAAAACTGTTTTTT.

As DNA, the CDR3 is TGTGCCAGCAGTGGGACCCGGCCTCGTACCACTGAAGCTTTCTTT. Protein product: CASSGTRPRTTEAFF. The rearrangement uses TRBV25-1 and TRBJ1-1; D is ambiguous. CDR3 length: 15 amino acids. Germline values: CDR1 MGHDK, CDR2 SYGVNS. V dropped 4 bases and J dropped 4 bases, with 16 bases sitting between them.

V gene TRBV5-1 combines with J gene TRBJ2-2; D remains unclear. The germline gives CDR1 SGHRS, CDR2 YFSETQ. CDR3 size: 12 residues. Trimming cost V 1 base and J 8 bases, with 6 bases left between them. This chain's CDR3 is CASSLLPGELFF. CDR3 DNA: TGCGCCAGCAGCTTGCTGCCTGGGGAGCTGTTTTTT. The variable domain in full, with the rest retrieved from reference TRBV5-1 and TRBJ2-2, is KAGVTQTPRYLIKTRGQQVTLSCSPISGHRSVSWYQQTPGQGLQFLFEYFSETQRNKGNFPGRFSGRQFSNSRSEMNVSTLELGDSALYLCASSLLPGELFFGEGSRLTVL.

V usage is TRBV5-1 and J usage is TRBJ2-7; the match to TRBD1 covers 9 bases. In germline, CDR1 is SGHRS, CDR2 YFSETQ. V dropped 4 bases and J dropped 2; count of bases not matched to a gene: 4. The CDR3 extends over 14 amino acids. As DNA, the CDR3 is TGCGCCAGCAGCCTCGGGACAGGGACCTACGAGCAGTACTTC. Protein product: CASSLGTGTYEQYF.

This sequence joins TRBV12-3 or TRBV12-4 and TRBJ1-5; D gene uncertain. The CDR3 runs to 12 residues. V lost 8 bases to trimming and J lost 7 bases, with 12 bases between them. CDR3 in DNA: TGTGCCAGCGCCCCAAGCGGGCAGCCCCAGCATTTT. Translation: CASAPSGQPQHF.

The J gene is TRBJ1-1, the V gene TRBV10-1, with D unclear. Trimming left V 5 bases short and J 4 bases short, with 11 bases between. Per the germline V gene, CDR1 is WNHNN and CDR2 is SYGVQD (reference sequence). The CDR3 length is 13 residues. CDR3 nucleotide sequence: TGCGCCAGCAGTAGAGGGATCGGCACTGAAGCTTTCTTT. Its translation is CASSRGIGTEAFF.

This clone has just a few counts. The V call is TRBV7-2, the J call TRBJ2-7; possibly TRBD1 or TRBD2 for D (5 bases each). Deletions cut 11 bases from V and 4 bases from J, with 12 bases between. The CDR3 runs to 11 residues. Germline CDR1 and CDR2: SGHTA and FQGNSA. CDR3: CASGALYEQYF. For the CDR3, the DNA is TGTGCCTCCGGGGCCCTATACGAGCAGTACTTC.

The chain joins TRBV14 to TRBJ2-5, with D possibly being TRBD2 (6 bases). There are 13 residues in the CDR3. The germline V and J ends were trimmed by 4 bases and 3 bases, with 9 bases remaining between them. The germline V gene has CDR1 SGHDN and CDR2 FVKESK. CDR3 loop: CASSRSGEETQYF. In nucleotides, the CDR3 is TGTGCCAGCAGCCGTTCGGGGGAAGAGACCCAGTACTTC.

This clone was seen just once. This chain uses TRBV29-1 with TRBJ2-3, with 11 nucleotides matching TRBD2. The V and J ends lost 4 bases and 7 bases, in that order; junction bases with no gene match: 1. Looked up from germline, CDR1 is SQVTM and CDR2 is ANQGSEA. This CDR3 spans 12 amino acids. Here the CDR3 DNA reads TGCAGCGTTGTAGCGGGGGGGTATACGCAGTATTTT. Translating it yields CSVVAGGYTQYF.

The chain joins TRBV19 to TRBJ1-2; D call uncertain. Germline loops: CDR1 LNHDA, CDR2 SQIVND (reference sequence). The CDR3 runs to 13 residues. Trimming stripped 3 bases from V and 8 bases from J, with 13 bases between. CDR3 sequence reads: CASSMIETRGYTF. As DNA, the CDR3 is TGTGCCAGTAGTATGATAGAAACGAGGGGCTACACCTTC.